The 5 T cell receptor beta chains reported below all come from one sample, sequenced in a study of blood T cell repertoires in COVID-19. TCRdb's table, derived via immunoSEQ multiplex PCR, lists solely in-frame clones and lacks some. The sample has roughly 130,000 clones, approximately 88% seen once. Sequenced input: peripheral blood. The source of these receptors is a man aged 55 to 70 with active or convalescent COVID-19.

CDR3 sequence reads: CASTGDRLSNQPQHF. CDR3 DNA sequence: TGTGCCAGCACCGGAGACAGATTAAGCAATCAGCCCCAGCATTTT. The rearrangement links TRBV2 to TRBJ1-5, with D perhaps TRBD1 (5 bases). Trimming took off 7 bases at V and 1 base at J, with 14 bases between the two ends. The CDR3 loop spans 15 amino acids. CDR1 is SNHLY and CDR2 is FYNNEI in the germline V gene.

The rearrangement uses TRBV5-5 and TRBJ2-1; tentatively, D is TRBD2 (6 bases). There are 15 residues in the CDR3. Germline CDR1 is SGHKS and CDR2 is YYEKEE (reference sequence). Trimming pared 4 bases from V and 1 base from J, leaving 12 bases between. This chain's CDR3 is CASSGYGTSYNEQFF. CDR3 bases: TGTGCCAGCAGCGGTTACGGGACTTCCTACAATGAGCAGTTCTTC.

This clone has only a few counts. The genes are TRBV5-1 and TRBJ1-2, with TRBD1 matching 9 bases. This CDR3 spans 14 amino acids. V lost 4 bases, J lost 6 bases, and 7 bases stayed unmatched. Germline values: CDR1 SGHRS, CDR2 YFSETQ. The CDR3 region is CASSLTGGADGYTF. In nucleotides, the CDR3 is TGCGCCAGCAGCCTTACAGGGGGCGCCGATGGCTACACCTTC. The entire variable domain, with the rest obtained from reference TRBV5-1 and TRBJ1-2, is as follows: KAGVTQTPRYLIKTRGQQVTLSCSPISGHRSVSWYQQTPGQGLQFLFEYFSETQRNKGNFPGRFSGRQFSNSRSEMNVSTLELGDSALYLCASSLTGGADGYTFGSGTRLTVV.

This clone was recorded only once. V is TRBV6-5 and J is TRBJ2-7; the D is unclear. Germline CDR1 and CDR2: MNHEY and SVGAGI. The CDR3 length is 11 residues. V lost 7 bases and J 7 bases, leaving 11 bases between the germline ends. The CDR3 DNA reads TGTGCCAGCACCGAAGTCAGGGAGCAGTACTTC. Translating gives CASTEVREQYF.

The rearrangement uses TRBV5-1 and TRBJ2-7, with TRBD2 identical over 10 bases. Germline V gene lookup returns CDR1 SGHRS and CDR2 YFSETQ. The ends lost 1 base at V and 4 bases at J; junction bases unmatched: 2. The CDR3 consists of 14 residues. This CDR3 is CASSLTSGMYEQYF. DNA for the CDR3: TGCGCCAGCAGCTTGACTAGCGGGATGTACGAGCAGTACTTC.